Listed below are T cell receptor beta chains from one sample, sequenced in a study of identical twins. One entry per CDR3 protein, called by TCRdb with MiXCR from the 5' RACE reads. In the table there are around 230,000 distinct CDR3 sequences, 6.5% of which are singletons. This sample was shared with a second study, whose subject was T cells expressing NK-cell markers.

Sequenced input: CD8+ T cells sorted from blood. The source of these receptors is a woman between 18 and 29 years old in good health. The CDR3 runs from the conserved cysteine through the conserved F or W. The order of the fields is V gene, clone size, D gene, J gene, CDR3 protein, CDR3 DNA. The D gene is left open where the match is weak. Where a row states a size, it is once, few, many or the class of an expanded clone; other rows omit it.

TRBV10-1	few	TRBD2	TRBJ2-3	CASSESGLAGKATDTQYF	TGCGCCAGCAGTGAGTCCGGTTTAGCGGGGAAGGCCACAGATACGCAGTATTTT
TRBV10-1	few	-	TRBJ2-1	CASSERISSYNEQFF	TGCGCCAGCAGTGAGCGAATCAGCTCCTACAATGAGCAGTTCTTC
TRBV14	-	TRBD2	TRBJ2-1	CASSLGTSIRQFF	TGTGCCAGCAGCCTCGGGACTAGCATCCGGCAGTTCTTC
TRBV12-3/TRBV12-4	few	TRBD1	TRBJ1-2	CASRYPGRGLGGYTF	TGTGCCAGCAGGTACCCCGGAAGGGGGCTAGGTGGCTACACCTTC
TRBV9	few	-	TRBJ2-3	CASSVVSADTQYF	TGTGCCAGCAGCGTAGTTAGCGCAGATACGCAGTATTTT
TRBV5-6	-	-	TRBJ1-2	CASSLGTDSYGYTF	TGTGCCAGCAGCTTGGGGACGGATTCATATGGCTACACCTTC
TRBV20-1	-	-	TRBJ2-3	CSAAGEPRSSTDTQYF	TGCAGTGCGGCTGGGGAACCTCGCTCTAGCACAGATACGCAGTATTTT
TRBV27	few	TRBD2	TRBJ2-7	CASSFGTSGRYYEQYF	TGTGCCAGCAGTTTCGGGACTAGCGGGAGGTACTACGAGCAGTACTTC
TRBV6-5	-	-	TRBJ1-1	CASSYRAAAEAFF	TGTGCCAGCAGTTACCGCGCGGCAGCTGAAGCTTTCTTT
TRBV20-1	few	-	TRBJ1-3	CSARPQGNTIYF	TGCAGTGCTAGGCCTCAAGGAAACACCATATATTTT
TRBV20-1	many	-	TRBJ2-7	CSARDQTYEQYF	TGCAGTGCTAGGGACCAAACCTACGAGCAGTACTTC
TRBV10-3	few	TRBD2	TRBJ2-1	CAISRGEGDNEQFF	TGTGCCATCAGTCGGGGGGAAGGGGACAATGAGCAGTTCTTC
TRBV5-1	few	-	TRBJ2-5	CASSLRQGGETQYF	TGCGCCAGCAGCTTGAGGCAGGGAGGTGAGACCCAGTACTTC
TRBV5-1	many	TRBD1	TRBJ2-2	CASSLAPGQGSTGELFF	TGCGCCAGCAGCTTGGCTCCCGGACAGGGTAGCACCGGGGAGCTGTTTTTT
TRBV6-2/TRBV6-3	many	-	TRBJ2-1	CASKGGLNEQFF	TGTGCCAGCAAAGGGGGGTTAAATGAGCAGTTCTTC